The present TCR beta chain was sequenced within a study of shared clonotypes between healthy human individuals. Overall study context: The cohort comprised a couple of women and a few men. Their ages spanned 18 to 49 years. CD4 naive cells filled three plates per donor, CD4 memory three, CD8 naive two and CD8 memory one. Notes on the study in general: Compared with memory subsets, naive subsets generally had larger estimated richness.

This CDR3 is built from 16 residues. Looked up from germline, CDR1 is KGHSH and CDR2 is LQKENI. Trimming cost V 3 bases and J 2 bases, with 17 bases left between them. CD4+ cells yielded CD45RA+ naive and CD45RA-negative memory subsets. A remark on this clone: As yet, its antigen is unknown.

TCRdb keeps only in-frame clones here, not all; method: immunoSEQ multiplex PCR. The sample includes more than 1,200,000 clones, 98% of them seen just once. This receptor was identified in a young man in good health. The rearrangement links TRBV18 to TRBJ2-7, with D unresolved. Sequencing was done on a sample of naive CD4+ T cells sorted from blood. The subset: CD45RA+ positively selected. The CDR3 sequence: CASSPLGRIITYEQYF. The CDR3 DNA follows: TGTGCCAGCTCACCCCTTGGAAGGATTATCACCTACGAGCAGTACTTC.